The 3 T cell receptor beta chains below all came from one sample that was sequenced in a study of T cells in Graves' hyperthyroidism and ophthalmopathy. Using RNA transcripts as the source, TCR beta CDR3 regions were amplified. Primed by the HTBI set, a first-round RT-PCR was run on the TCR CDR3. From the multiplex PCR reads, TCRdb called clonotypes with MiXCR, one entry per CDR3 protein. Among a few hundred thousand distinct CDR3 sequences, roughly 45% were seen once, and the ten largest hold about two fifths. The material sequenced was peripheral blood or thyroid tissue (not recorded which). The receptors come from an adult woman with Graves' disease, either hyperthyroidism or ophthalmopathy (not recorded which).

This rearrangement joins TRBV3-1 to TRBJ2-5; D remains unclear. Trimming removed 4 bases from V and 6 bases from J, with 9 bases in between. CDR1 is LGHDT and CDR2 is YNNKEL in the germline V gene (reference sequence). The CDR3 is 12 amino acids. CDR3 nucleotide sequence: TGTGCCAGCAGCCCTCAAGGGCAGACCCAGTACTTC. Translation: CASSPQGQTQYF.

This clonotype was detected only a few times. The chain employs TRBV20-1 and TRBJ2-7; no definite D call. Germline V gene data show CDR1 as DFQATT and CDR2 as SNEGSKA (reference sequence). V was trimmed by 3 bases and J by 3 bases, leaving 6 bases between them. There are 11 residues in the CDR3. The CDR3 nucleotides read TGCAGTGCTAGTTGGGGCTACGAGCAGTACTTC. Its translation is CSASWGYEQYF.

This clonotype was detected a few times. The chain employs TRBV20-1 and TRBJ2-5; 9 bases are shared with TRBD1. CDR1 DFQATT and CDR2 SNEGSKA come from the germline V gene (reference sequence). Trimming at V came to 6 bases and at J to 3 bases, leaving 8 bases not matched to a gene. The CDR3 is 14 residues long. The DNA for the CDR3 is TGCAGTGCCCCACCTCGGACAGGGGAAGAGACCCAGTACTTC. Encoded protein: CSAPPRTGEETQYF.